These 8 T cell receptor beta chains were all obtained from the same sample, sequenced in a study of blood T cell repertoires in COVID-19. Clones were sequenced by immunoSEQ multiplex PCR, and TCRdb holds only the in-frame ones, with some missing. The table has roughly 200,000 clones, roughly 85% seen once. The source material was PBMCs or T cells enriched from blood (not recorded which). These receptors came from a man aged 35 to 55 who had recovered from COVID-19.

The chain employs TRBV21-1 and TRBJ2-7; TRBD1 is the table's D call, not checked against the DNA. TRBV21-1 is designated a pseudogene. The CDR3 length is 16 residues. CDR3 coding DNA: TGTGCCAGCAGCAAAGACCCAACAAACCAATCCTACGAGCAGTACTTC. It translates to CASSKDPTNQSYEQYF.

The chain uses TRBV6-5 and TRBJ2-7, with a possible D match to TRBD1 (6 bases). Germline CDR1 MNHEY, CDR2 SVGAGI. The CDR3 is made up of 13 amino acids. Trimming took off 6 bases at V and 1 base at J, with 10 bases between the two ends. The CDR3 coding sequence is TGTGCCAGCAGATCCGACAGGTCCTACGAGCAGTACTTC. Translating gives CASRSDRSYEQYF.

The V call is TRBV11-2, the J call TRBJ1-1, with 7 positions matching TRBD1. This CDR3 is 13 amino acids long. Germline assignment: CDR1 SGHAT and CDR2 FQNNGV. J gave up 3 bases and V 5 bases, and 3 bases lay outside the gene matches. CDR3 protein: CASSPGQDTEAFF. CDR3 bases: TGTGCCAGCAGCCCCGGACAGGACACTGAAGCTTTCTTT.

This clone was found once. The gene calls are TRBV10-1 and TRBJ2-7; the match to TRBD1 covers 9 bases. V trimming: 8 bases; J trimming: 3 bases; junction bases outside the gene matches: 5. From germline, CDR1 is WNHNN and CDR2 SYGVQD (reference sequence). CDR3 length: 13 residues. The CDR3 here is CASADRGNYEQYF. The CDR3 bases are TGCGCCAGCGCTGACAGGGGGAACTACGAGCAGTACTTC.

The V and J genes are TRBV29-1 and TRBJ1-5; perhaps TRBD1 as D (5 bases). The CDR3 has 12 residues. In germline, CDR1 is SQVTM, CDR2 ANQGSEA. Deletions cut 6 bases from V and 11 bases from J, with 17 bases between. Written as DNA, the CDR3 is TGCAGCGTACTAAAATGGGAGGGGACCCAGCATTTT. Residues: CSVLKWEGTQHF.

This chain joins TRBV27 and TRBJ2-4, with 7 bases fitting TRBD2. The CDR3 totals 14 residues. V lost 5 bases, J lost 6 bases, and 7 bases stayed unmatched. The germline CDR1 and CDR2 sequences are MNHEY and SMNVEV (reference sequence). CDR3 sequence (DNA): TGTGCCAGCAGTCTAAAGCCGGGGGGAAACATTCAGTACTTC. It codes for CASSLKPGGNIQYF.

This chain links TRBV6-5 with TRBJ1-4; 9 positions agree with TRBD1. Germline V gene sequence: CDR1 MNHEY, CDR2 SVGAGI. This CDR3 has 15 residues. The trim removed 2 bases at V and 7 bases at J, leaving 5 bases unmatched. CDR3 amino acids: CASSYPGQGFEKLFF. The CDR3 DNA reads TGTGCCAGCAGTTACCCGGGACAGGGATTTGAAAAACTGTTTTTT.

The V gene is TRBV9, the J gene TRBJ1-6; no reliable D call. Germline CDR1 SGDLS, CDR2 YYNGEE. V shed 0 bases and J shed 8 bases, with 6 bases lying between them. This CDR3 contains 13 residues. CDR3: CASSVASDSPLHF. The CDR3 coding sequence is TGTGCCAGCAGCGTAGCGAGTGATTCACCCCTCCACTTT.